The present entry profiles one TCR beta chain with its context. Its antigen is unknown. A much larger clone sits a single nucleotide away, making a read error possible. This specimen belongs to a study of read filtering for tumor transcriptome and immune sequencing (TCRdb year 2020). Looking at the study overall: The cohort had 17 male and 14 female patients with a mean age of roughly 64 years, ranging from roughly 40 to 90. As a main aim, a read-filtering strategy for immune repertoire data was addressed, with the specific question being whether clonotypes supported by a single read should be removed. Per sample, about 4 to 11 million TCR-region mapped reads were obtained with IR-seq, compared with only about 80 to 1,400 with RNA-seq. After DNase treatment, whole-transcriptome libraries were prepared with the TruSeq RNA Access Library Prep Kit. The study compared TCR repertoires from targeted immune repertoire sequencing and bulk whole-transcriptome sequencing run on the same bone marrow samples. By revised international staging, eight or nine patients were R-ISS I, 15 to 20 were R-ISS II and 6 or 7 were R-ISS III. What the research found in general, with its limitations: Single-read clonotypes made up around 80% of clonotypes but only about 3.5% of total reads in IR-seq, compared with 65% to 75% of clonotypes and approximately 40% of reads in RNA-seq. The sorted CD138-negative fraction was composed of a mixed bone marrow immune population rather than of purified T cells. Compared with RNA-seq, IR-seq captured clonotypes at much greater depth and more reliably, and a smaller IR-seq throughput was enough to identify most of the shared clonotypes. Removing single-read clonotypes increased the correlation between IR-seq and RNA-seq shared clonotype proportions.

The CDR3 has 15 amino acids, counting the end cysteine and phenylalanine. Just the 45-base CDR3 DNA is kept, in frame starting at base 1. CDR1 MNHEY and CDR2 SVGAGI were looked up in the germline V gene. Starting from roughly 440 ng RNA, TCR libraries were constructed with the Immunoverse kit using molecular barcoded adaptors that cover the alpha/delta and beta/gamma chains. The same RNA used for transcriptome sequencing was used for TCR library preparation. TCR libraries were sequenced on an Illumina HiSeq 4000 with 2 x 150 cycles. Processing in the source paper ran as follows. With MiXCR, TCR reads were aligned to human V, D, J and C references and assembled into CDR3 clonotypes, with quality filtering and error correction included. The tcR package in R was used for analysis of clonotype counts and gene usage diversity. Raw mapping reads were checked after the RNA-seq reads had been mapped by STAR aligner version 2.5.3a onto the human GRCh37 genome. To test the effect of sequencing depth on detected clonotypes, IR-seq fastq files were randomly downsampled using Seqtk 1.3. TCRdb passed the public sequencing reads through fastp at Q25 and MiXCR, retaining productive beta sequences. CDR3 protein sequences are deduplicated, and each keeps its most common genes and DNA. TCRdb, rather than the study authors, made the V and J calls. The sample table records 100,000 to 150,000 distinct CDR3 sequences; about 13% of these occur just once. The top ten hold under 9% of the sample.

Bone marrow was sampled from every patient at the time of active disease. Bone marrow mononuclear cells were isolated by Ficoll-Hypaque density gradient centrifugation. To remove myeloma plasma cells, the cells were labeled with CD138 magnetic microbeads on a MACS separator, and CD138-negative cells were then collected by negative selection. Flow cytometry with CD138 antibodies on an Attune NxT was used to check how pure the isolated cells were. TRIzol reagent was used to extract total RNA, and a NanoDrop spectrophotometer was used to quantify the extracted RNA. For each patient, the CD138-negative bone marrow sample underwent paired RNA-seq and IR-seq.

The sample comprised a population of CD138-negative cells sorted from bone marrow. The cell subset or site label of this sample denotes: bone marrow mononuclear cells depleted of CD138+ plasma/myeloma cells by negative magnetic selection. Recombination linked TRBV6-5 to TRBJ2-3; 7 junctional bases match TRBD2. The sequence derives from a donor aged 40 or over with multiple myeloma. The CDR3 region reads CASGYAGTKTDTQYF. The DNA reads TGTGCCAGCGGTTACGCCGGGACTAAGACAGATACGCAGTATTTT.